These T cell receptor beta chains were read from a single sample in a study of blood T cell repertoires in COVID-19. Using immunoSEQ multiplex PCR, the repertoire was profiled, and TCRdb retains in-frame clones only, with some absent. The sample consists of more than 200,000 clones, approximately 80% of them appearing once. Sequencing was done on a sample of peripheral blood. These TCRs come from a man aged 55 to 70 with acute or convalescent COVID-19. CDR3s leave out the opening cysteine and the closing phenylalanine or tryptophan. Size is omitted from some rows. Given values are once, few, many or a class for expanded clones.

j_call | v_call | clone_size | cdr3_aa
TRBJ2-7 | TRBV7-2 | NA | ASSLRTSGSYEQY
TRBJ1-2 | TRBV27 | NA | ASRPQGADGYT
TRBJ1-5 | TRBV2 | few | ASQDTNYQPQH
TRBJ2-2 | TRBV4-2 | NA | ASSREGMGTGELF
TRBJ2-7 | TRBV18 | NA | ASSQSLAGGPNEQY
TRBJ2-7 | TRBV7-2 | NA | ASSPGLAGVSYEQY
TRBJ2-3 | TRBV5-8 | NA | ASSLRIRRTDTQY
TRBJ2-3 | TRBV9 | NA | ASNRLAGGTDTQY
TRBJ1-2 | TRBV5-6 | NA | ASSSGGVDRANYGYT
TRBJ2-5 | TRBV30 | NA | AWSRGTNLQETQY
TRBJ2-7 | TRBV7-8 | NA | ASSFEGAGRSYEQY
TRBJ2-2 | TRBV5-6 | NA | ASSLGPAPGELF
TRBJ1-5 | TRBV19 | once | ASSQQGGNQPQH
TRBJ2-6 | TRBV6-6 | NA | ASSPTVGTGSISGANVLT
TRBJ2-1 | TRBV5-1 | NA | ASSTTGGRYNEQF
TRBJ2-2 | TRBV5-4 | NA | ASSSGTGRHGELF
TRBJ2-5 | TRBV11-3 | NA | ASSFTTSGGLETQY
TRBJ1-2 | TRBV6-1 | NA | ASSEVGQGSGYT
TRBJ1-2 | TRBV6-5 | NA | ASRRDDFNYGYT
TRBJ2-1 | TRBV6-4 | NA | ASSGGSSYNEQF
TRBJ2-3 | TRBV30 | NA | ARARTGLTDTQY
TRBJ2-5 | TRBV19 | few | ASSIDPRATQY
TRBJ1-3 | TRBV7-9 | NA | ASSLGGAGSGNTIY
TRBJ2-4 | TRBV30 | NA | AWSVSRGVSLIAKNIQY
TRBJ2-7 | TRBV7-2 | NA | ASSLQGAPYEQY
TRBJ2-3 | TRBV5-1 | NA | ASSLLAGGSSADTQY
TRBJ1-4 | TRBV11-2 | few | ASSVLGTGLEKLF
TRBJ1-1 | TRBV4-2 | NA | ASSQDGGVAEAF
TRBJ2-2 | TRBV7-3 | NA | ASAPGGQANTGELF
TRBJ2-1 | TRBV19 | NA | ASSSPAGGPAYEQF
TRBJ1-1 | TRBV27 | NA | ASSSRGGTEAF
TRBJ2-5 | TRBV9 | NA | ASSVGSLGQGAGETQY
TRBJ1-5 | TRBV15 | NA | ATSRDLSVNQPQH
TRBJ1-5 | TRBV27 | NA | ASSLTGGYNQPQH
TRBJ1-1 | TRBV7-9 | NA | ASTDPGSGTEAF